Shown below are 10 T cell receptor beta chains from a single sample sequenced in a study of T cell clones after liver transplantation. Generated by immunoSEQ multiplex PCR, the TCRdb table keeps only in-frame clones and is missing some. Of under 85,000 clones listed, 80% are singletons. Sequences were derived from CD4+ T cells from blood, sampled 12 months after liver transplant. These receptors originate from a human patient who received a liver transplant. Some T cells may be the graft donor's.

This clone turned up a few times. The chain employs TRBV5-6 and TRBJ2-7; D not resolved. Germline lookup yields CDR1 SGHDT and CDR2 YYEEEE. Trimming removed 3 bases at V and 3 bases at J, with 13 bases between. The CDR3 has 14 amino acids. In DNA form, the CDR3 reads TGTGCCAGCAGCTCCTTTTCATCGAGCTACGAGCAGTACTTC. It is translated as CASSSFSSSYEQYF.

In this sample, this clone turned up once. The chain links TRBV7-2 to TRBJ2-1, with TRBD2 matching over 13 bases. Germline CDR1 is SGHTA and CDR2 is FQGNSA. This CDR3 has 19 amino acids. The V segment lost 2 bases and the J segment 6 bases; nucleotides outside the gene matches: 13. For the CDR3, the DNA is TGTGCCAGCAGCTTACCTAGCGGGACTAGCGGGGAGCCACGCAATGAGCAGTTCTTC. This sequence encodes CASSLPSGTSGEPRNEQFF.

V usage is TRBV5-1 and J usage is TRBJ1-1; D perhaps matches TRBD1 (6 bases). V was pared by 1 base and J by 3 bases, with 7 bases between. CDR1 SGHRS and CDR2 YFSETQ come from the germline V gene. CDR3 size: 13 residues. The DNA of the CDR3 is TGCGCCAGCAGCTTGCCAGGGGACACTGAAGCTTTCTTT. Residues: CASSLPGDTEAFF.

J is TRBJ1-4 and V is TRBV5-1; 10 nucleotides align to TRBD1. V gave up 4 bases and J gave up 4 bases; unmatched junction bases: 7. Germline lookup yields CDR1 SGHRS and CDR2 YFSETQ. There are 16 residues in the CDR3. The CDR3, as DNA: TGCGCCAGCAGCGGGGACAGGGGTTTGGGTAATGAAAAACTGTTTTTT. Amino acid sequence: CASSGDRGLGNEKLFF.

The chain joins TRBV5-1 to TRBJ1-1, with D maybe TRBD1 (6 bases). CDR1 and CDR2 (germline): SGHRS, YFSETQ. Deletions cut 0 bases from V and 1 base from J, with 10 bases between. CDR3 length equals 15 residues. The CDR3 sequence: CASSLADRRNTEAFF. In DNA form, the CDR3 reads TGCGCCAGCAGCTTGGCCGACAGGCGGAACACTGAAGCTTTCTTT.

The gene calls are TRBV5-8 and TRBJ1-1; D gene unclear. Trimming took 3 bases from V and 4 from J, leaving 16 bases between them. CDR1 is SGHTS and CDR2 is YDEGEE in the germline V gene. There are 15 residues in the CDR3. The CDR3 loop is CASSSGSYPTTEAFF. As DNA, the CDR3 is TGTGCCAGCAGCTCCGGGTCCTACCCCACCACTGAAGCTTTCTTT.

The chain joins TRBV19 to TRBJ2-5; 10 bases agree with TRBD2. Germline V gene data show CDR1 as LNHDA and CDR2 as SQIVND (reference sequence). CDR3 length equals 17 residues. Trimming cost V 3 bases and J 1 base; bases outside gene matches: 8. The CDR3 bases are TGTGCCAGTAGTATTACTCCTAGCGGGAGATTCCAAGAGACCCAGTACTTC. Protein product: CASSITPSGRFQETQYF.

The CDR3: CASSWTDFSGNTIYF. Here the CDR3 DNA reads TGTGCCAGCAGCTGGACGGATTTCTCTGGAAACACCATATATTTT. This chain uses TRBV7-2 with TRBJ1-3; D is uncertain. Trimming stripped 4 bases from V and 0 bases from J, with 10 bases between. Germline V gives CDR1 SGHTA, CDR2 FQGNSA. The CDR3 has 15 residues.

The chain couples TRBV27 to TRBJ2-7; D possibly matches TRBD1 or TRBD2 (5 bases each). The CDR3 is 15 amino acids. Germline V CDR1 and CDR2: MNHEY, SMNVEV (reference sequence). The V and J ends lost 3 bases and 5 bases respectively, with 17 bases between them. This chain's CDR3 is CASSFFGAGLDEQYF. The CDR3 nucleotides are TGTGCCAGCAGTTTTTTCGGGGCAGGGCTAGACGAGCAGTACTTC.

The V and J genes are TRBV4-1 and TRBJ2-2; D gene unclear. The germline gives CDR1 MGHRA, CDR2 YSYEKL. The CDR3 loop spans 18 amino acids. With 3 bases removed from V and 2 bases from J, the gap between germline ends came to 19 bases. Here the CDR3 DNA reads TGCGCCAGCAGCCACCAAGGGCCTGACTCTTCAAACACCGGGGAGCTGTTTTTT. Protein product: CASSHQGPDSSNTGELFF.